The 23 T cell receptor beta chains below come from one sample, sequenced in a study of control samples from healthy donors and cancer patients. Repertoires were generated with immunoSEQ multiplex PCR, while TCRdb's copy carries only in-frame clones and drops some. This sample has about 140,000 clones; 85% to 90% occur once, and the top ten carry 1.5% to 2%. Sequencing was performed on blood. The receptor source for this set is a young man in good health.

CDR3 region: CASSDTSTANYGYTF. DNA of the CDR3: TGCGCCAGCTCGGATACGAGCACGGCTAACTATGGCTACACCTTC. This chain links TRBV4-3 with TRBJ1-2; D not certain. The CDR3 has 15 residues. Trimming removed 8 bases from V and 0 bases from J, with 16 bases in between. Germline CDR1 is LGHNA and CDR2 is YSLEER.

J is TRBJ1-6 and V is TRBV6-5; 8 nucleotides line up with TRBD1. The germline CDR1 and CDR2 sequences are MNHEY and SVGAGI. The V segment lost 6 bases and the J segment 10 bases; nucleotides outside the gene matches: 11. This CDR3 is 15 amino acids long. Here the CDR3 DNA reads TGTGCCAGCAGGGGTGACAGGGGACCAAGCTCACCCCTCCACTTT. It yields the protein CASRGDRGPSSPLHF.

The chain couples TRBV2 to TRBJ2-2; no reliable D call. CDR1 SNHLY and CDR2 FYNNEI come from the germline V gene. This CDR3 region has 13 residues. Trimming removed 8 bases from V and 7 bases from J, with 14 bases in between. Written as DNA, the CDR3 is TGTGCCAGCCGATCTAGTCGCAACGGGGAGCTGTTTTTT. Protein: CASRSSRNGELFF.

The chain links TRBV28 to TRBJ1-4, with a weak D call TRBD1 (5 bases). Per the germline V gene, CDR1 is MDHEN and CDR2 is SYDVKM. V lost 10 bases and J 8 bases, leaving 26 bases between the germline ends. The CDR3 extends over 16 amino acids. CDR3 sequence: CATPQGSSRGREKLFF. For the CDR3, the DNA is TGTGCCACCCCTCAAGGGAGCTCGAGGGGAAGGGAAAAACTGTTTTTT. Full variable domain (rest looked up from reference TRBV28 and TRBJ1-4): DVKVTQSSRYLVKRTGEKVFLECVQDMDHENMFWYRQDPGLGLRLIYFSYDVKMKEKGDIPEGYSVSREKKERFSLILESASTNQTSMYLCATPQGSSRGREKLFFGSGTQLSVL.

This chain joins TRBV27 and TRBJ2-3; D might be TRBD2 (6 bases). This CDR3 contains 15 residues. Looked up from germline, CDR1 is MNHEY and CDR2 is SMNVEV (reference sequence). V lost 2 bases to trimming and J lost 2 bases, with 11 bases between them. The CDR3 DNA follows: TGTGCCAGCAGTTTAACTAGCCCCCTCACAGATACGCAGTATTTT. Translated: CASSLTSPLTDTQYF.

The rearrangement joins TRBV24-1 to TRBJ2-7; 8 nucleotides align to TRBD1. Trimming cost V 9 bases and J 2 bases; bases outside gene matches: 8. The CDR3 covers 14 residues. The germline V gene encodes CDR1 KGHDR and CDR2 SFDVKD. CDR3 sequence reads: CATPDRGPTYEQYF. The CDR3 coding sequence is TGTGCCACCCCTGACAGGGGTCCCACCTACGAGCAGTACTTC.

The rearrangement uses TRBV7-9 and TRBJ1-1; D gene ambiguous. Germline lookup yields CDR1 SEHNR and CDR2 FQNEAQ (reference sequence). Trimming removed 5 bases at V and 6 bases at J, with 16 bases between. The CDR3 length is 14 residues. The CDR3 loop is CASSLPPNAPEAFF. In DNA form, the CDR3 reads TGTGCCAGCAGCCTCCCCCCGAACGCACCTGAAGCTTTCTTT.

This chain uses TRBV9 with TRBJ1-5; no definite D call. Germline assignment: CDR1 SGDLS and CDR2 YYNGEE. This CDR3 has 15 residues. V lost 4 bases, J lost 9 bases, and 20 bases lay in between. In nucleotides, the CDR3 is TGTGCCAGCAGCCCAGACCCGGGCACCGTGATGCCCCAGCATTTT. Translating it yields CASSPDPGTVMPQHF.

This chain joins TRBV15 and TRBJ1-4, with D possibly TRBD1 on 5 matching bases. Germline V lookup: CDR1 LNHNV, CDR2 YYDKDF (reference sequence). The V gene lost 1 base and the J gene lost 5 bases, with 8 bases spanning the gap. The CDR3 spans 14 residues. The CDR3 DNA follows: TGTGCCACCAGCAGAGCCCGGGGGAATGAAAAACTGTTTTTT. It is translated as CATSRARGNEKLFF.

The genes are TRBV6-5 and TRBJ2-3; TRBD2 aligns across 7 bases. CDR1 is MNHEY and CDR2 is SVGAGI in the germline V gene. This CDR3 comprises 14 residues. J lost 5 bases, V lost 8 bases, and 10 bases had no gene match. The CDR3 loop reads CASCLAGDEDTQYF. The CDR3 DNA sequence: TGTGCCAGCTGCTTGGCGGGGGACGAAGATACGCAGTATTTT.

The chain has TRBV2 and TRBJ1-5, with D unresolved. Trimming stripped 6 bases from V and 6 bases from J, with 15 bases between. This CDR3 has 14 residues. Germline-derived CDR1 and CDR2 are SNHLY and FYNNEI. CDR3 protein: CASSLGKVGQPQHF. The CDR3 nucleotides are TGTGCCAGCAGCCTCGGGAAAGTTGGTCAGCCCCAGCATTTT.

The chain links TRBV2 to TRBJ2-3; TRBD2 agrees at 9 bases. Germline values: CDR1 SNHLY, CDR2 FYNNEI. The CDR3 length is 16 residues. V trimming: 8 bases; J trimming: 0 bases; junction bases outside the gene matches: 9. This CDR3 reads CASAATSGYSTDTQYF. CDR3 DNA sequence: TGTGCCAGCGCCGCGACTAGCGGCTATAGCACAGATACGCAGTATTTT.

The V call is TRBV19, the J call TRBJ2-2, with unresolved D. Per germline, CDR1 LNHDA and CDR2 SQIVND (reference sequence). The CDR3 contains 15 residues. The germline V and J ends were trimmed by 6 bases and 2 bases, with 13 bases remaining between them. CDR3 sequence reads: CASSEPIENTGELFF. The CDR3 DNA reads TGTGCCAGTAGCGAACCTATCGAAAACACCGGGGAGCTGTTTTTT.

This chain connects TRBV7-2 to TRBJ1-2; 8 bases align to TRBD1. CDR3 size: 13 residues. Trimming cost V 5 bases and J 4 bases; bases outside gene matches: 3. Germline values: CDR1 SGHTA, CDR2 FQGNSA. CDR3 nucleotide sequence: TGTGCCAGCAGCGCAGGGGGCACCTATGGCTACACCTTC. Its translation is CASSAGGTYGYTF.

V is TRBV4-3 and J is TRBJ1-5; weak D call: TRBD1 (5 bases). V dropped 0 bases and J dropped 4 bases, with 10 bases sitting between them. The germline CDR1 and CDR2 sequences are LGHNA and YSLEER. CDR3 length equals 15 residues. CDR3 sequence: CASSQEYQGNQPQHF. The CDR3 coding sequence is TGCGCCAGCAGCCAAGAGTACCAGGGAAATCAGCCCCAGCATTTT.

J is TRBJ2-5 and V is TRBV4-3; tentative D call: TRBD1 (6 bases). V shed 0 bases and J shed 2 bases, with 10 bases lying between them. Germline assignment: CDR1 LGHNA and CDR2 YSLEER. The CDR3 runs 15 residues. The CDR3 region has the DNA TGCGCCAGCAGCCAAGATTACGGACAGCAAGAGACCCAGTACTTC. Protein product: CASSQDYGQQETQYF.

This sequence joins TRBV5-6 and TRBJ2-7, with 9 bases aligning to TRBD1. With V trimmed by 2 bases and J by 0 bases, 3 bases remained unmatched. The germline V gene has CDR1 SGHDT and CDR2 YYEEEE. The length of the CDR3 is 15 residues. Written as DNA, the CDR3 is TGTGCCAGCAGCTTAGGGACAGGGTTCTCCTACGAGCAGTACTTC. As protein: CASSLGTGFSYEQYF. The full variable domain, with the rest looked up from reference TRBV5-6 and TRBJ2-7, is DAGVTQSPTHLIKTRGQQVTLRCSPKSGHDTVSWYQQALGQGPQFIFQYYEEEERQRGNFPDRFSGHQFPNYSSELNVNALLLGDSALYLCASSLGTGFSYEQYFGPGTRLTVT.

This clone turned up a few times. V gene TRBV9 combines with J gene TRBJ2-5; 9 nucleotides match TRBD2. Germline V lookup: CDR1 SGDLS, CDR2 YYNGEE. Trimming cost V 0 bases and J 5 bases; bases outside gene matches: 8. The CDR3 loop spans 16 amino acids. In DNA form, the CDR3 reads TGTGCCAGCAGCGTAGGTGGGACTAGCCAGGGGGAGACCCAGTACTTC. It is translated as CASSVGGTSQGETQYF.

The chain has TRBV6-5 and TRBJ2-5; 7 bases map to TRBD1. CDR1 and CDR2 (germline): MNHEY, SVGAGI. V shed 5 bases and J 4 bases; nucleotides not matched to a gene: 7. The CDR3 loop spans 14 amino acids. DNA of the CDR3: TGTGCCAGCAGTCGAGACCACAGGGGAGAGACCCAGTACTTC. Protein sequence: CASSRDHRGETQYF.

The rearrangement links TRBV3-1 (or the pseudogene TRBV3-2) to TRBJ2-5; a possible D gene is TRBD2 (7 bases). V shed 0 bases and J shed 4 bases, with 12 bases lying between them. Germline assignment: CDR1 LGHDT and CDR2 YNNKEL (reference sequence). CDR3 size: 15 residues. DNA for the CDR3: TGTGCCAGCAGCCAAGATACGGGGGGCGGAGAGACCCAGTACTTC. Translated: CASSQDTGGGETQYF.

The rearrangement uses TRBV7-9 and TRBJ2-7; D possibly corresponds to TRBD1 (6 bases). V lost 0 bases to trimming and J lost 0 bases, with 9 bases between them. The CDR3 is 15 residues long. Germline V gene sequence: CDR1 SEHNR, CDR2 FQNEAQ (reference sequence). The CDR3 nucleotides read TGTGCCAGCAGCTTAGCAGCAGGGGTCTCCTACGAGCAGTACTTC. Translation gives CASSLAAGVSYEQYF.

J is TRBJ1-2 and V is TRBV10-3; D might be TRBD1 (6 bases). V gave up 3 bases and J gave up 3 bases, with 14 bases separating them. CDR3 size: 15 residues. Per the germline V gene, CDR1 is ENHRY and CDR2 is SYGVKD. CDR3 region: CAISEYRGVYYGYTF. The CDR3 coding sequence is TGTGCCATCAGTGAATATAGGGGGGTTTACTATGGCTACACCTTC.

The rearrangement links TRBV4-2 to TRBJ2-2; 10 positions agree with TRBD1. The CDR3 runs to 16 residues. CDR1 LGHNA and CDR2 YNFKEQ come from the germline V gene. J lost 3 bases, V lost 5 bases, and 6 bases had no gene match. The CDR3 sequence is CASSWDRGYDTGELFF. CDR3 sequence (DNA): TGTGCCAGCAGCTGGGACAGGGGCTACGACACCGGGGAGCTGTTTTTT.